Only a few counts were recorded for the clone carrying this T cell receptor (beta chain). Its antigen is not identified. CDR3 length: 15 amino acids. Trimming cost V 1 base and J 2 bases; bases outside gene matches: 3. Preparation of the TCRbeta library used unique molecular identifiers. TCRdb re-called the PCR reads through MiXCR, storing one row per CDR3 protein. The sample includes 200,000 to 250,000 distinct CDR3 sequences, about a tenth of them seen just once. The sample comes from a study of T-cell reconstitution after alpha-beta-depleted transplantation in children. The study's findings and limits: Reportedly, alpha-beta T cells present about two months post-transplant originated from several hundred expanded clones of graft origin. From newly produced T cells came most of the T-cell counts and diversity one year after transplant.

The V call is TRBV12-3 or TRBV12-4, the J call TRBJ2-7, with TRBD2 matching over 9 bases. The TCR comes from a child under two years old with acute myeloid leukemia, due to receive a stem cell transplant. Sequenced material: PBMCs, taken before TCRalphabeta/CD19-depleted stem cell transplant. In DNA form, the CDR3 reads TGTGCCAGCAGTTTAGGGACTAGCGTTACCTACGAGCAGTACTTC. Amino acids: CASSLGTSVTYEQYF.